A selection of T cell receptor beta chains follows, all from one sample in a study of immune evolution from preneoplasia to lung adenocarcinoma. Produced via immunoSEQ multiplex PCR; TCRdb's table is partial and in-frame only. This sample yields 11,000 to 15,000 clones, of which around 86% are seen a single time; approximately 3% belongs to the top ten. The sequencing input was FFPE lung adenocarcinoma in situ tissue. Every receptor here comes from a donor older than 65 with lung adenocarcinoma. CDR3s include the opening cysteine and the closing phenylalanine or tryptophan. D genes are given only for firm matches. Size values are once, few and many counts, or a class for expanded clones, and some rows have none.

j_call d_call v_call clone_size cdr3_aa cdr3_nt
TRBJ2-7 TRBD1 TRBV5-1 - CASSSTGGPYEQYF TGCGCCAGCAGCTCAACAGGGGGGCCCTACGAGCAGTACTTC
TRBJ2-7 TRBD1 TRBV5-5 - CASSLVGQGAYEQYF TGTGCCAGCAGCTTAGTGGGACAGGGGGCTTACGAGCAGTACTTC
TRBJ2-7 - TRBV30 - CAWVPDGDSEQYF TGTGCCTGGGTGCCCGACGGGGACTCCGAGCAGTACTTC
TRBJ1-5 - TRBV29-1 - CSVAKAGGDQPQHF TGCAGCGTGGCAAAGGCCGGGGGGGATCAGCCCCAGCATTTT
TRBJ2-6 - TRBV5-5 - CASSLLPTASSGANVLTF TGTGCCAGCAGCCTTCTTCCAACAGCGAGCTCTGGGGCCAACGTCCTGACTTTC
TRBJ2-1 TRBD2 TRBV7-2 - CASSSQAGDNEQFF TGTGCCAGCAGCTCACAGGCGGGAGATAATGAGCAGTTCTTC
TRBJ1-1 - TRBV5-1 - CASSPGPGEDTEAFF TGCGCCAGCAGCCCCGGCCCCGGGGAGGACACTGAAGCTTTCTTT
TRBJ2-1 - TRBV12-2 - CASRLGLAGYNEQFF TGTGCAAGTCGCTTAGGGCTAGCGGGATACAATGAGCAGTTCTTC
TRBJ1-3 - TRBV6-1 - CASREDSSGNTIYF TGTGCCAGCCGTGAGGACAGCTCTGGAAACACCATATATTTT
TRBJ1-4 TRBD1 TRBV2 - CASRVTGGEKLFF TGTGCCAGCAGGGTGACAGGGGGTGAAAAACTGTTTTTT
TRBJ2-1 - TRBV21-1 once CASSKETSGREEEQFF TGTGCCAGCAGCAAAGAGACTAGCGGGCGAGAAGAAGAGCAGTTCTTC
TRBJ1-5 - TRBV4-1 - CASSLRPGRSNQPQHF TGCGCCAGCAGCCTAAGACCAGGGCGAAGCAATCAGCCCCAGCATTTT
TRBJ2-7 - TRBV5-4 once CASSLDPSVYYEQYF TGTGCCAGCAGCTTGGACCCGAGTGTTTACTACGAGCAGTACTTC
TRBJ1-1 - TRBV6-5 - CASSVRLGTEAFF TGTGCCAGCAGTGTCCGGTTGGGCACTGAAGCTTTCTTT
TRBJ1-2 - TRBV5-1 - CASSSPGYTF TGCGCCAGCAGTAGCCCCGGCTACACCTTC
TRBJ2-2 - TRBV29-1 - CSVLWRSGELFF TGCAGCGTTCTCTGGCGATCCGGGGAGCTGTTTTTT
TRBJ2-5 - TRBV2 - CASSLIEGTSVETQYF TGTGCCAGCAGCTTAATTGAGGGGACGAGTGTGGAGACCCAGTACTTC
TRBJ1-2 - TRBV21-1 - CADLDRRGYGYTF TGTGCCGATTTGGACAGGAGGGGCTATGGCTACACCTTC
TRBJ2-7 TRBD2 TRBV6-1 - CASSASGNSYEQYF TGTGCCAGCAGTGCTAGCGGGAACTCCTACGAGCAGTACTTC
TRBJ2-7 - TRBV10-3 - CAISAAESSYEQYF TGTGCCATCAGTGCGGCGGAGAGCTCCTACGAGCAGTACTTC
TRBJ1-2 - TRBV28 - CASRFQGRRSGYTF TGTGCCAGCAGGTTTCAGGGGCGTAGGTCTGGCTACACCTTC
TRBJ2-7 TRBD2 TRBV7-9 - CASSSGLAGGYEQYF TGTGCCAGCAGCTCGGGACTAGCGGGTGGCTACGAGCAGTACTTC
TRBJ2-7 - TRBV5-1 - CASSVREEGYEQYF TGCGCCAGCAGCGTAAGGGAGGAGGGCTACGAGCAGTACTTC
TRBJ1-1 TRBD1 TRBV2 - CASKKGARGQAFF TGTGCCAGCAAAAAAGGGGCCAGGGGGCAAGCTTTCTTT
TRBJ2-2 - TRBV5-1 - CASSLNTGELFF TGCGCCAGCAGCCTGAACACCGGGGAGCTGTTTTTT
TRBJ2-7 - TRBV7-2 few CASSLGGRGFYEQYF TGTGCCAGCAGCTTAGGAGGACGCGGATTCTACGAGCAGTACTTC
TRBJ2-7 - TRBV28 once CASSLPGAIYEQYF TGTGCCAGCAGTTTACCCGGGGCTATCTACGAGCAGTACTTC
TRBJ2-7 TRBD2 TRBV19 - CASSTRRGERSYEQYF TGTGCCAGTAGTACCCGCCGGGGGGAACGGTCCTACGAGCAGTACTTC
TRBJ2-5 TRBD2 TRBV4-1 - CASSQRGGLAGETQYF TGCGCCAGCAGCCAACGAGGGGGACTAGCGGGAGAGACCCAGTACTTC